What follows are 15 T cell receptor beta chains derived from one specimen sequenced in a study of blood T cell repertoires in COVID-19. TCRdb's table, derived via immunoSEQ multiplex PCR, lists solely in-frame clones and lacks some. Among about 240,000 clones listed, 84% were seen once. Sequencing was done on a sample of peripheral blood. The source is a man in his fifties or sixties with acute or convalescent COVID-19.

The genes are TRBV4-2 and TRBJ2-5; possibly TRBD2 for D (6 bases). The CDR3 sequence is 15 residues long. V was trimmed by 0 bases and J by 9 bases, leaving 17 bases between them. Germline CDR1 reads LGHNA; CDR2 reads YNFKEQ. CDR3 sequence: CASSQDLSGGGAQYF. CDR3 coding DNA: TGTGCCAGCAGCCAAGATCTGAGCGGCGGAGGGGCCCAGTACTTC.

The chain is built from TRBV27 and TRBJ1-1; tentatively, D is TRBD1 (5 bases). This CDR3 comprises 14 residues. Germline loops: CDR1 MNHEY, CDR2 SMNVEV (reference sequence). Trimming removed 2 bases from V and 1 base from J, with 8 bases in between. CDR3 residues: CASSLGATNTEAFF. In nucleotides, the CDR3 is TGTGCCAGCAGTTTAGGGGCCACGAACACTGAAGCTTTCTTT.

A single count supports this clone. The rearrangement links TRBV7-9 to TRBJ1-1, with a tentative D call TRBD1 (6 bases). This CDR3 spans 12 amino acids. Germline assignment: CDR1 SEHNR and CDR2 FQNEAQ (reference sequence). Trimming pared 8 bases from V and 3 bases from J, leaving 10 bases between. CDR3 nucleotide sequence: TGTGCCAGCGGGCAGGGGTACACTGAAGCTTTCTTT. Translating it yields CASGQGYTEAFF.

V usage is TRBV5-8 and J usage is TRBJ1-4; 7 bases fit TRBD1. The ends lost 4 bases at V and 1 base at J; junction bases unmatched: 10. This CDR3 is 17 amino acids long. Germline V gene sequence: CDR1 SGHTS, CDR2 YDEGEE. In nucleotides, the CDR3 is TGTGCCAGCAGCGCCTACAGGGGTGGTGGAACTAATGAAAAACTGTTTTTT. Amino acid sequence: CASSAYRGGGTNEKLFF.

The rearrangement joins TRBV19 to TRBJ2-2, with TRBD1 as a possible D gene (5 bases). Trimming left V 10 bases short and J 4 bases short, with 13 bases between. CDR1 is LNHDA, CDR2 SQIVND, per germline (reference sequence). The CDR3 is 13 residues long. DNA of the CDR3: TGTGCCACCACACCCAGGGCCACCGGGGAGCTGTTTTTT. Residues: CATTPRATGELFF.

This rearrangement joins TRBV30 to TRBJ2-1; D unresolved. The CDR3 totals 10 residues. CDR1 GTSNPN and CDR2 SVGIG come from the germline V gene (reference sequence). Trimming cost V 2 bases and J 7 bases, with 3 bases left between them. CDR3 nucleotides: TGTGCCTGGAGTTCAAATGAGCAGTTCTTC. Protein: CAWSSNEQFF.

The V and J genes are TRBV5-6 and TRBJ1-2, with D possibly TRBD1 on 5 matching bases. This CDR3 contains 14 residues. Trimming removed 0 bases at V and 4 bases at J, with 10 bases between. Germline CDR1 SGHDT, CDR2 YYEEEE. The CDR3 coding sequence is TGTGCCAGCAGCTTGGAAGGCAGGGTCTATGGCTACACCTTC. Residues: CASSLEGRVYGYTF.

The chain carries TRBV7-6 and TRBJ1-4, with 9 positions matching TRBD1. V lost 5 bases, J lost 7 bases, and 5 bases stayed unmatched. Germline CDR1 SGHVS, CDR2 FNYEAQ. CDR3 size: 14 residues. The CDR3 nucleotides are TGTGCCAGCAGCCCGGGACAGGGCGGTGAAAAACTGTTTTTT. Translated, it gives CASSPGQGGEKLFF. The full variable domain, in which reference TRBV7-6 and TRBJ1-4 provide the parts outside the CDR3, is GAGVSQSPRYKVTKRGQDVALRCDPISGHVSLYWYRQALGQGPEFLTYFNYEAQQDKSGLPNDRFSAERPEGSISTLTIQRTEQRDSAMYRCASSPGQGGEKLFFGSGTQLSVL.

The gene calls are TRBV9 and TRBJ2-5; 8 positions agree with TRBD2. The junction had 6 bases not matched to a gene; V was cut back by 1 base and J by 1 base. The CDR3 runs to 16 residues. Germline loops: CDR1 SGDLS, CDR2 YYNGEE. As DNA, the CDR3 is TGTGCCAGCAGCGTATCGGGCAGCGGGGGCCAAGAGACCCAGTACTTC. It encodes CASSVSGSGGQETQYF.

The chain uses TRBV29-1 and TRBJ1-1, with 8 bases that match TRBD1. Germline V gene sequence: CDR1 SQVTM, CDR2 ANQGSEA. The CDR3 covers 13 residues. After removal of 7 bases from V and 4 bases from J, the junction contained 8 bases not matched to a gene. The CDR3 DNA is TGCAGCGGGGATCAGGGGGCCGGCACTGAAGCTTTCTTT. This codes for CSGDQGAGTEAFF.

This chain joins TRBV10-3 and TRBJ2-1; 10 nucleotides line up with TRBD2. The CDR3 consists of 15 residues. Germline V lookup: CDR1 ENHRY, CDR2 SYGVKD. V lost 5 bases to trimming and J lost 5 bases; unmatched junction nucleotides: 6. The CDR3 loop is CAISLLAGDNNEQFF. CDR3 bases: TGTGCCATCAGTCTTCTAGCGGGGGACAACAATGAGCAGTTCTTC.

The CDR3 here is CASSQDRPYYEQYF. The DNA for the CDR3 is TGTGCCAGCAGCCAAGACAGGCCATACTACGAGCAGTACTTC. The chain has TRBV14 and TRBJ2-7; no reliable D call. The V end lost 0 bases, the J end lost 3 bases, and 9 bases lay between the germline ends. The germline V gene encodes CDR1 SGHDN and CDR2 FVKESK. This CDR3 has 14 residues.

CDR3 region: CASSMTGGAFTDTQYF. For the CDR3, the DNA is TGTGCCAGCTCAATGACAGGGGGCGCTTTTACAGATACGCAGTATTTT. V and J are TRBV18 and TRBJ2-3; 10 bases agree with TRBD1. Trimming at V came to 5 bases and at J to 3 bases, leaving 8 bases not matched to a gene. The CDR3 consists of 16 residues. The germline V gene has CDR1 KGHSH and CDR2 LQKENI.

This chain links TRBV11-3 with TRBJ1-3; D not certain. Germline V CDR1 and CDR2: SGHNT, YENEEA. The length of the CDR3 is 17 residues. V dropped 1 base and J dropped 4 bases, with 17 bases sitting between them. CDR3 residues: CASSLVYGGPVGNTIYF. The CDR3 DNA reads TGTGCCAGCAGCTTAGTCTATGGCGGTCCCGTCGGAAACACCATATATTTT.

The gene calls are TRBV10-3 and TRBJ1-1; tentatively, D is TRBD1 (5 bases). V lost 0 bases to trimming and J lost 4 bases, with 12 bases between them. The CDR3 loop spans 15 amino acids. Per germline, CDR1 ENHRY and CDR2 SYGVKD. The CDR3 DNA is TGTGCCATCAGTGAGTCCGGCGGAAGGGGCACTGAAGCTTTCTTT. It translates to CAISESGGRGTEAFF.